The text below deals with one TCR beta chain. Its matching antigen is unknown. The record originates from a study of T-cell memory formation after mild COVID-19. Overall study context: Most TCR clusters belonged to a single donor. Overall study results and limits: A subset of responding clones appeared in pre-infection memory, suggesting cross-reactive memory joined.

Trimming took 6 bases from V and 6 from J, leaving 14 bases between them. From germline, CDR1 is MDHEN and CDR2 SYDVKM. The CDR3 is 14 amino acids. TCR alpha and TCR beta cDNA libraries with sample barcodes and UMIs came from 5'RACE using constant-segment primers. MiXCR was run by TCRdb on the 5' RACE reads, yielding one entry per CDR3 protein. The table lists approximately 260,000 distinct CDR3 sequences, roughly 15% of them singletons. The rearrangement joins TRBV28 to TRBJ1-4; possible D gene TRBD1, 6 bases. The sample taken for sequencing was PBMCs or a T cell subset sorted from them (not recorded which). The TCR comes from a man younger than 30 who had mild COVID-19 (a few samples of this study predate the infection). Cell type and time point are not known. CDR3 amino acids: CASRGHTGYEKLFF. CDR3 in DNA: TGTGCCAGCAGGGGACACACGGGTTATGAAAAACTGTTTTTT.